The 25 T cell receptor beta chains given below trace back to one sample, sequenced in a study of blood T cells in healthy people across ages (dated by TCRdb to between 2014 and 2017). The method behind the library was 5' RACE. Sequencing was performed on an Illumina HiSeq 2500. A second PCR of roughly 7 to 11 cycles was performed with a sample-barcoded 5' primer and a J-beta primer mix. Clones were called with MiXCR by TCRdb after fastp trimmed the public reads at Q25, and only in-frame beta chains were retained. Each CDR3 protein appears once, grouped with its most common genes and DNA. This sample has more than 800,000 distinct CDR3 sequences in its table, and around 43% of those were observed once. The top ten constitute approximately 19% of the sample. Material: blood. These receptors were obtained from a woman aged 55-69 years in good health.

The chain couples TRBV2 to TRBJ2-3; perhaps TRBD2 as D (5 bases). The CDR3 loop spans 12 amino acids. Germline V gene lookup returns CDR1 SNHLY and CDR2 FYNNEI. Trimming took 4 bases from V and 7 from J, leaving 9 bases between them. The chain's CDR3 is CASSVEGYTQYF. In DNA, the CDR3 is TGTGCCAGCAGTGTCGAGGGTTATACGCAGTATTTT.

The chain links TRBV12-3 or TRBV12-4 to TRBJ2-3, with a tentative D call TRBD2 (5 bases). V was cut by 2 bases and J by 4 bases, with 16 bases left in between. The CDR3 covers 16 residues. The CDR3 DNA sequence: TGTGCCAGCAGTTTAATCATGCGGGTGGGAGCAGATACGCAGTATTTT. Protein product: CASSLIMRVGADTQYF.

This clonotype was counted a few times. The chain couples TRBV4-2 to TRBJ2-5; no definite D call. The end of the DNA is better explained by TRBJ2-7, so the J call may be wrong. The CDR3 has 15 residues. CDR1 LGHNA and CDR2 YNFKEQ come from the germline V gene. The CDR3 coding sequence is TGTGCCAGCAGCCAAGGGCACGCCTTGGGGTACGAGCAGTACTTC. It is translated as CASSQGHALGYEQYF.

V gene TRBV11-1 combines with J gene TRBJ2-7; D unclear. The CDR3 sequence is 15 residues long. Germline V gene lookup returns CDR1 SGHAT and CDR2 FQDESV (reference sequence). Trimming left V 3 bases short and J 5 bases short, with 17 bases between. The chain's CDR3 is CASSLFEGSLNEQYF. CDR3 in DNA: TGTGCCAGCAGCTTGTTTGAAGGTTCCCTCAACGAGCAGTACTTC.

CDR3 bases: TGTGCCAGCAGCGTGAACGTCTACGAGCAGTACTTC. It yields the protein CASSVNVYEQYF. The genes are TRBV9 and TRBJ2-7; D gene ambiguous. The V end was cut by 2 bases, the J end by 3 bases, with 6 bases between. CDR1 and CDR2 (germline): SGDLS, YYNGEE. The CDR3 loop spans 12 amino acids.

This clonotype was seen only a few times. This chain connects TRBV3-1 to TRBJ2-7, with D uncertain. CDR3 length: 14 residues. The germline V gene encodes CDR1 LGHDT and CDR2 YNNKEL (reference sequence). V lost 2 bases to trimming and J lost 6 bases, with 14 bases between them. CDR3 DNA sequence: TGTGCCAGCAGCCAACCAGATCAGCAGTTCGAGCAGTACTTC. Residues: CASSQPDQQFEQYF.

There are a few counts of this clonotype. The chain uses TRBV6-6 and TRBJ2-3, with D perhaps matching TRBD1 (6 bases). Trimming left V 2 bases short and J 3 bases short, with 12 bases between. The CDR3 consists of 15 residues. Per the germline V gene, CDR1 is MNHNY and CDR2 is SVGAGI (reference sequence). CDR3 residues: CASSYLRGVTDTQYF. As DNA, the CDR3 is TGTGCCAGCAGTTACCTCAGGGGCGTGACAGATACGCAGTATTTT.

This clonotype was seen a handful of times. CDR3 sequence reads: CASSRRDSEHLNEQFF. The CDR3 DNA reads TGTGCCAGCAGCCGAAGAGACAGCGAGCACCTTAATGAGCAGTTCTTC. V is TRBV3-1 and J is TRBJ2-1; tentatively, D is TRBD1 (5 bases). This CDR3 comprises 16 residues. Between the trimmed V and J ends, which lost 4 bases and 7 bases, there was a span of 20 bases. Germline V gene data show CDR1 as LGHDT and CDR2 as YNNKEL (reference sequence).

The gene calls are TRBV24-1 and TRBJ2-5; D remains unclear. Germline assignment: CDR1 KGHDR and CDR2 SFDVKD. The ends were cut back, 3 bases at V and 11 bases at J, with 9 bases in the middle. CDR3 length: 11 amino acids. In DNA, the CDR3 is TGTGCCACCAGTGATCCCGGTAAGCAGTACTTC. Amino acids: CATSDPGKQYF.

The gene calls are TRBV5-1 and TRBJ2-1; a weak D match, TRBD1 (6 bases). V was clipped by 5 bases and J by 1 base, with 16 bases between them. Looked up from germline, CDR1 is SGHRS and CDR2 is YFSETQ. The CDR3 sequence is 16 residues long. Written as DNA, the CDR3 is TGCGCCAGCAGTAAAATCTTTCAGGGGTCCTACAATGAGCAGTTCTTC. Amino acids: CASSKIFQGSYNEQFF.

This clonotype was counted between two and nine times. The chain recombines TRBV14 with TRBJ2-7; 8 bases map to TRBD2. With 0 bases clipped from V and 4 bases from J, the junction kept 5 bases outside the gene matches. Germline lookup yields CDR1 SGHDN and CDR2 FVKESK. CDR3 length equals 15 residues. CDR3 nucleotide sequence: TGTGCCAGCAGCCAAGATACTAGCGGATATTACGAGCAGTACTTC. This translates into CASSQDTSGYYEQYF.

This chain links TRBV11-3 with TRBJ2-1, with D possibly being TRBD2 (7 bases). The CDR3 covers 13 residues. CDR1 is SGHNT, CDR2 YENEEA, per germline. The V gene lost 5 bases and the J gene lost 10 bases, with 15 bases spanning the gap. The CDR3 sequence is CASSVGGEGEQFF. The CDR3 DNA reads TGTGCCAGCAGCGTAGGGGGGGAGGGAGAGCAGTTCTTC. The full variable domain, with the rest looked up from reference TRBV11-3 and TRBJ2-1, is EAGVVQSPRYKIIEKKQPVAFWCNPISGHNTLYWYLQNLGQGPELLIRYENEEAVDDSQLPKDRFSAERLKGVDSTLKIQPAELGDSAVYLCASSVGGEGEQFFGPGTRLTVL.

As DNA, the CDR3 is TGCGCCAGCAGCCAAGTTAGGGACAGGTACAATGAGCAGTTCTTC. Its translation is CASSQVRDRYNEQFF. The V gene is TRBV4-3, the J gene TRBJ2-1, with 8 positions matching TRBD1. The CDR3 extends over 15 amino acids. V was pared by 1 base and J by 4 bases, with 3 bases of the junction left unmatched. Germline CDR1 reads LGHNA; CDR2 reads YSLEER.

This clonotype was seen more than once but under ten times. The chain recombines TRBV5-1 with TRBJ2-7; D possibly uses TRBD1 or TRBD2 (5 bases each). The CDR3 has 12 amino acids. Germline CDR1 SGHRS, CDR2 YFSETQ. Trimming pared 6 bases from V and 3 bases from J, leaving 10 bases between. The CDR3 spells CASTGPLYEQYF. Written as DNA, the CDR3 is TGCGCCAGCACGGGACCCCTCTACGAGCAGTACTTC. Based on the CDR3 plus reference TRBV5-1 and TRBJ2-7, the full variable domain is KAGVTQTPRYLIKTRGQQVTLSCSPISGHRSVSWYQQTPGQGLQFLFEYFSETQRNKGNFPGRFSGRQFSNSRSEMNVSTLELGDSALYLCASTGPLYEQYFGPGTRLTVT.

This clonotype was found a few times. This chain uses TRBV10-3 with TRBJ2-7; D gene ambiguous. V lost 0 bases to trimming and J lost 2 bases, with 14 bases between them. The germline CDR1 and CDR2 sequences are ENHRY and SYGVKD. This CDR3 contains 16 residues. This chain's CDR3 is CAISESVGPLPYEQYF. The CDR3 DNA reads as TGTGCCATCAGTGAGTCTGTCGGGCCACTACCCTACGAGCAGTACTTC.

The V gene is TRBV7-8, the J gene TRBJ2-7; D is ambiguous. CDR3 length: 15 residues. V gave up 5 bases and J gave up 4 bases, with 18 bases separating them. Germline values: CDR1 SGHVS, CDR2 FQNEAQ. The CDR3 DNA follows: TGTGCCAGCAGCGGCCGTGGCAGTCTAGAGTACGAGCAGTACTTC. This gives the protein CASSGRGSLEYEQYF.

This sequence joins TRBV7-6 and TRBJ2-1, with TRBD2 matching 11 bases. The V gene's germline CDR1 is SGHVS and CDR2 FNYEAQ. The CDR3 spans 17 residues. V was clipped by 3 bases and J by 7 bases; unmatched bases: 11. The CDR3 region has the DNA TGTGCCAGCAGCTTCTATCTACTAGCGGGAGTTACTAATGAGCAGTTCTTC. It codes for CASSFYLLAGVTNEQFF.

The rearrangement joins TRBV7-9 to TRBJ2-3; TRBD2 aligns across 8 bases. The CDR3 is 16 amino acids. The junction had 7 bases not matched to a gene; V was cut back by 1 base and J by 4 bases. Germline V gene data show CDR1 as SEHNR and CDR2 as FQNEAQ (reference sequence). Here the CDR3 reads CASSLVQTSGADTQYF. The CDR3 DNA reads TGTGCCAGCAGCTTAGTTCAAACTAGCGGCGCAGATACGCAGTATTTT.

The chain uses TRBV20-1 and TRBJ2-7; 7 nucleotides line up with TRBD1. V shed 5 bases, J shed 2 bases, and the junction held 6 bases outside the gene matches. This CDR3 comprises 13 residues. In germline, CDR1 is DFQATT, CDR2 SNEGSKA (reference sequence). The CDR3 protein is CSAGGQFTYEQYF. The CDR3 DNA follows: TGCAGTGCTGGGGGACAGTTCACCTACGAGCAGTACTTC.

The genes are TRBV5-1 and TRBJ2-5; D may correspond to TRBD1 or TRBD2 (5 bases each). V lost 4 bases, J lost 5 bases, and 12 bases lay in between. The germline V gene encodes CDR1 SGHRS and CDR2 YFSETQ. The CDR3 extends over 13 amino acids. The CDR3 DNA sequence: TGCGCCAGCAGCCCTCTTGGGGACGAGACCCAGTACTTC. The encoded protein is CASSPLGDETQYF.

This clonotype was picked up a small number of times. CDR3 protein: CASRKSRDRGVDEQYF. The DNA of the CDR3 is TGTGCCAGCAGGAAAAGCCGGGACAGGGGTGTCGACGAGCAGTACTTC. V and J are TRBV27 and TRBJ2-7, with 10 bases lining up with TRBD1. Germline lookup yields CDR1 MNHEY and CDR2 SMNVEV (reference sequence). V was clipped by 6 bases and J by 5 bases; unmatched bases: 13. The CDR3 has 16 amino acids.

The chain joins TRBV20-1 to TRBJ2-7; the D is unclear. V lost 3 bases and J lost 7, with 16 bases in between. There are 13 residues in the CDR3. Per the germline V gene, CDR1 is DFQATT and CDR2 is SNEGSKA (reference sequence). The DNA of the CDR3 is TGCAGTGCTAGTGGTCTTAGTACGGGTGAGCAGTACTTC. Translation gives CSASGLSTGEQYF.

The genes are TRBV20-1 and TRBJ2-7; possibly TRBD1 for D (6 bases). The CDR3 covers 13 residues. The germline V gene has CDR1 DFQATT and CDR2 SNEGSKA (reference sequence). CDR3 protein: CRARQAISYEQYF. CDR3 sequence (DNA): TGCAGAGCCCGACAGGCTATCTCCTACGAGCAGTACTTC.

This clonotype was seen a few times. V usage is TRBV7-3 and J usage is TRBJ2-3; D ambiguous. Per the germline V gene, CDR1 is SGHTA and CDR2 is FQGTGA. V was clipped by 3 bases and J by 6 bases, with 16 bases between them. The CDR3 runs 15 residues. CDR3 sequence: CASSLVPRSGDTQYF. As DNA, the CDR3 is TGTGCCAGCAGCTTGGTCCCCCGGTCCGGCGATACGCAGTATTTT.

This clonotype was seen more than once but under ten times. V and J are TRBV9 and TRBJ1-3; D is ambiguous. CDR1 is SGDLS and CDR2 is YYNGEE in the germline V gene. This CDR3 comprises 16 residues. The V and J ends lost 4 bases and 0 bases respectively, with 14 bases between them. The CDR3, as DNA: TGTGCCAGCAGCCCAGTTGGCCGCGCCTCTGGAAACACCATATATTTT. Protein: CASSPVGRASGNTIYF.